The T cell receptor (beta chain) described here comes from a study of siplizumab effects on memory and regulatory T cells (dated by TCRdb to about 2019). General notes on the study: The study examined how the anti-CD2 antibody siplizumab affects alloreactive T-cell subsets in allogeneic mixed lymphocyte reactions built from human PBMCs.

Overall study results and their limits: Greater diversity appeared to be present in unstimulated naive T cells than in memory T cells, and a substantial contribution to the alloresponse seemed to be made by naive cells. Whether proliferating Tregs from siplizumab cultures actually had suppressive function was not functionally confirmed. Among mappable alloreactive CD4+ clones, the Treg-derived fraction averaged about 70% with siplizumab versus around 29% in control reactions. The cumulative frequency of alloreactive sequences traceable to unstimulated CD4+ memory T cells was significantly reduced by siplizumab. Because sequences below about 10^-5 frequency were poorly captured, only a minor fraction of alloreactive clones could be mapped to unstimulated subsets. About 80-97% of proliferating CD4+ or CD8+ clones could not be given a naive or memory phenotype.

The method was the immunoSEQ multiplex PCR assay. The deep sequencing platform assayed about 10^5 TCR templates per sample. Genomic DNA extracted from sorted T cells was the material used for TCRbeta CDR3 sequencing. Concerning the study's data processing: Clonal analysis of TCRbeta CDR3 data was done in the R programming language. Unstimulated samples were compared with post-reaction CFSE-low samples to define alloreactive CD4+ and CD8+ clones. Alloreactive CD4+ clones were assigned to regulatory or non-regulatory origin by matching sequences to sorted unstimulated Treg and non-Treg repertoires. Here the immuneACCESS table is served through TCRdb, limited to in-frame sequences with V and J called. Missing clones are a known gap in these copies; in checked studies unresolved V genes cover under half, and the rest lacks a known reason. The DNA gave D and trimming, while V, J and clone size come from that table. For this sample the table gives some 65,000 clones, of which 80% to 90% were detected only once. The ten largest make up about 1.7% of the sample.

Worth noting for this clone: No antigen is known for it. Per-base qualities were not stored, and no clone one base away is much larger.

The CDR3 covers 21 residues, taking in both the cysteine and the phenylalanine. Only CDR3 DNA remains: 63 bases, in frame from the first base. The germline V gene encodes CDR1 MGHRA and CDR2 YSYEKL. Germline trimming: 4 bases from V, 0 bases from J; junction bases outside gene matches: 19. Sorted unstimulated T cells, along with proliferating T cells recovered from mixed lymphocyte reactions, underwent TCRbeta CDR3 sequencing. Fresh whole blood from around eleven HLA-typed healthy donors served as the source for isolating PBMCs. To map where alloreactive clones came from, CD4+ regulatory T cells in the unstimulated state were FACS-sorted.

Specimen: Tregs sorted from blood. This TCR was recovered from a human donor in good health. The chain is made from TRBV4-1 and TRBJ2-7; 12 central bases correspond to TRBD2. CDR3 region: CASSRSSSGLAGLQSSYEQYF. In nucleotides, the sequence is TGCGCCAGCAGCCGATCCTCCTCTGGACTAGCGGGACTGCAAAGCTCCTACGAGCAGTACTTC.